Listed here is a single T cell receptor beta chain. Its antigen remains unknown. The sample originates from a study of vaccination effects on CD4 cells after COVID-19. Overall study results and limits: By a late point after vaccination, infection- and vaccine-induced clones had shrunk markedly through clonal contraction. Healthy vaccine recipients' vaccine-induced clones were almost all SARS-CoV-2 mono-reactive.

Using immunoSEQ multiplex PCR, the repertoire was profiled, and TCRdb retains in-frame clones only, with some absent. The top ten clones hold roughly 27% of a sample with roughly 30,000 clones, around 78% of them seen once. Before sequencing, viral peptide pools were used by the ViraFEST assay to expand antigen-specific CD4+ T cells. Culture lasted 10 days before CD4+ T cell isolation. Nucleocapsid antibodies stayed negative before and after vaccination, showing no earlier SARS-CoV-2 infection. The origin of this receptor is a human donor who received a COVID-19 vaccine. The source was CD4+ T cells from PBMCs cultured with HCoV-OC43 spike peptides, collected before COVID-19 vaccination. Subset described: HCoV-OC43 spike overlapping peptide pool stimulation.

The CDR3 protein is CASSWQGAYNEQFF. The CDR3 DNA reads TGTGCCAGCAGCTGGCAGGGGGCCTACAATGAGCAGTTCTTC. The chain carries TRBV6-5 and TRBJ2-1; 7 bases agree with TRBD1. The CDR3 sequence is 14 residues long. Germline CDR1 is MNHEY and CDR2 is SVGAGI. After removal of 6 bases from V and 2 bases from J, the junction contained 4 bases not matched to a gene.